This T cell receptor beta chain was documented in a study of Graves' ophthalmopathy and Graves' hyperthyroidism. The CDR3 is made up of 17 amino acids. The germline CDR1 and CDR2 sequences are SGHTS and YDEGEE. Trimming removed 0 bases from V and 6 bases from J, with 16 bases in between. For repertoire sequencing, the TCR beta CDR3 regions were amplified from RNA transcripts. HTBI-primed first-round RT-PCR preceded second-round multiplex PCR. A single record per CDR3 protein comes from TCRdb applying MiXCR to the multiplex PCR reads. Of roughly 700,000 distinct CDR3 sequences in the sample, roughly two fifths were seen once.

The receptor comes from an adult man with Graves' ophthalmopathy. The chain joins TRBV5-8 to TRBJ1-6; D ambiguous. The sequenced sample consisted of peripheral blood. The CDR3 coding sequence is TGTGCCAGCAGCTTGGAGGGATTACCCTGGGGTAATTCACCCCTCCACTTT. This codes for CASSLEGLPWGNSPLHF.